These T cell receptor beta chains were read from a single sample in a study of glioma-infiltrating T cells. One entry per CDR3 protein, called by TCRdb with MiXCR from the multiplex PCR reads. The sample carries about 89,000 distinct CDR3 sequences, under 30% recorded once. Input material: glioma tissue, nonneoplastic brain tissue, or PBMCs (not recorded which). The receptor source for this set is a human donor with low-grade glioma or glioblastoma, undergoing nonglioma brain surgery, or in good health (not recorded which). The CDR3 runs from the conserved cysteine through the conserved F or W. A D gene is named only where the DNA matches it firmly. Clone size is stated in some rows and not others, as once, few, many or a class when expanded.

abundance	v_gene	d_gene	j_gene	CDR3aa	CDR3nt
many	TRBV2	.	TRBJ2-7	CASGPWTSYEQYF	TGTGCCAGCGGACCTTGGACAAGCTACGAGCAGTACTTC
many	TRBV20-1	.	TRBJ1-5	CSATGQLNQPQHF	TGCAGTGCTACTGGACAGCTCAATCAGCCCCAGCATTTT
many	TRBV20-1	.	TRBJ2-7	CSARDLARSSYEQYF	TGCAGTGCTAGAGATCTAGCCCGTAGCTCCTACGAGCAGTACTTC
many	TRBV4-1	TRBD2	TRBJ2-3	CASSQPTSGALDTQYF	TGCGCCAGCAGCCAGCCGACTAGCGGGGCTTTAGATACGCAGTATTTT
many	TRBV4-1	TRBD1	TRBJ2-5	CASSEGQAQETQYF	TGCGCCAGCAGCGAGGGACAGGCACAAGAGACCCAGTACTTC
many	TRBV18	.	TRBJ2-1	CASSILASSYNEQFF	TGTGCCAGCTCAATACTAGCATCATCCTACAATGAGCAGTTCTTC
many	TRBV20-1	TRBD2	TRBJ2-1	CSARTSGRWANEQFF	TGCAGTGCTAGGACTAGCGGGAGGTGGGCGAACGAGCAGTTCTTC
few	TRBV29-1	TRBD1	TRBJ1-2	CSVKGTGYYGYTF	TGCAGCGTGAAAGGGACAGGGTACTATGGCTACACCTTC
few	TRBV5-1	.	TRBJ2-7	CASSPGTRVLGEQYF	TGCGCCAGCAGCCCCGGGACACGGGTTCTGGGGGAGCAGTACTTC
many	TRBV7-2	.	TRBJ1-2	CASSFRAGYTF	TGTGCCAGCAGCTTCAGGGCAGGCTACACCTTC
many	TRBV20-1	.	TRBJ2-7	CSARDRRITSSYEQYF	TGCAGTGCTAGAGATCGACGGATTACGAGCTCCTACGAGCAGTACTTC
many	TRBV19	.	TRBJ2-5	CASSIDDPAGTQYF	TGTGCCAGTAGTATAGATGACCCCGCGGGGACCCAGTACTTC
many	TRBV6-1	.	TRBJ2-3	CASQTPSTDTQYF	TGTGCCAGCCAGACACCCAGCACAGATACGCAGTATTTT
many	TRBV27	.	TRBJ2-2	CASSLRGLGTGELFF	TGTGCCAGCAGTTTAAGGGGCCTTGGCACCGGGGAGCTGTTTTTT
few	TRBV5-5	.	TRBJ2-7	CASSLTASIYEQYF	TGTGCCAGCAGCCTCACCGCTAGCATCTACGAGCAGTACTTC
many	TRBV6-5	TRBD2	TRBJ2-1	CASSYSGTSGAGEQFF	TGTGCCAGCAGTTACTCCGGGACTAGCGGAGCGGGTGAGCAGTTCTTC
.	TRBV12-3/TRBV12-4	.	TRBJ2-7	CASSPRRVTYEQYF	TGTGCCAGCAGTCCCCGACGGGTTACCTACGAGCAGTACTTC
.	TRBV7-6	.	TRBJ2-2	CASSLMTVDTGELFF	TGTGCCAGCAGCTTAATGACAGTAGACACCGGGGAGCTGTTTTTT
many	TRBV7-7	TRBD2	TRBJ2-5	CASSPSLLAGKETQYF	TGTGCCAGCAGCCCTTCCCTACTAGCGGGCAAAGAGACCCAGTACTTC
many	TRBV6-1	.	TRBJ2-3	CASTKGGHLSTDTQYF	TGTGCCAGCACCAAGGGTGGACATCTGAGCACAGATACGCAGTATTTT
few	TRBV11-2	TRBD2	TRBJ2-2	CASSPVAGNTGELFF	TGTGCCAGCAGCCCAGTAGCGGGGAACACCGGGGAGCTGTTTTTT
many	TRBV5-4	.	TRBJ2-3	CASRIGVSTDTQYF	TGTGCCAGCAGGATAGGCGTAAGCACAGATACGCAGTATTTT
many	TRBV18	.	TRBJ1-1	CASSPNVNTEAFF	TGTGCCAGCTCACCAAACGTGAACACTGAAGCTTTCTTT
many	TRBV6-1	.	TRBJ2-7	CASSPSTAYEQYF	TGTGCCAGCAGTCCCTCCACGGCCTACGAGCAGTACTTC
many	TRBV6-6	.	TRBJ1-1	CASSYSGVEGAEAFF	TGTGCCAGCAGTTACTCGGGAGTGGAGGGAGCTGAAGCTTTCTTT
many	TRBV27	.	TRBJ1-4	CASRRGPNEKLFF	TGTGCCAGCAGACGCGGACCGAATGAAAAACTGTTTTTT
many	TRBV3-1	.	TRBJ1-2	CASSQDRIGITF	TGTGCCAGCAGCCAAGATAGGATAGGGATTACCTTC
few	TRBV7-9	TRBD2	TRBJ2-1	CASSLKTRLAGLYNEQFF	TGTGCCAGCAGCCTTAAAACTCGACTAGCGGGGTTATATAATGAGCAGTTCTTC
many	TRBV20-1	.	TRBJ2-5	CSARDNRKETQYF	TGCAGTGCTAGAGATAATAGGAAAGAGACCCAGTACTTC